Following are 29 T cell receptor beta chains from one sample sequenced in a study of T cell changes during pregnancy in multiple sclerosis. The protocol was immunoSEQ multiplex PCR, while the TCRdb copy is restricted to in-frame clones and leaves out a portion. The sample lists some 46,000 clones; around 90% were seen once. Here the sequenced sample was CD4+ T cells from peripheral blood mononuclear cells, taken after pregnancy. The receptors come from a female donor with multiple sclerosis, enrolled in a pregnancy study.

The chain employs TRBV19 and TRBJ1-3; unclear D gene. From germline, CDR1 is LNHDA and CDR2 SQIVND (reference sequence). The CDR3 is made up of 13 amino acids. Trimming stripped 7 bases from V and 5 bases from J, with 12 bases between. CDR3 residues: CASIYPARNTIYF. The CDR3, as DNA: TGTGCCAGTATCTATCCCGCGCGAAACACCATATATTTT.

The chain joins TRBV19 to TRBJ1-2, with D unclear. The CDR3 totals 14 residues. From germline, CDR1 is LNHDA and CDR2 SQIVND (reference sequence). V was cut by 3 bases and J by 2 bases, with 10 bases left in between. CDR3 in amino acids: CASSIGRTNYGYTF. CDR3 bases: TGTGCCAGTAGTATTGGCCGAACCAACTATGGCTACACCTTC.

V usage is TRBV30 and J usage is TRBJ1-4, with a tentative D call TRBD1 (6 bases). Deletions cut 4 bases from V and 4 bases from J, with 10 bases between. Germline V gene lookup returns CDR1 GTSNPN and CDR2 SVGIG (reference sequence). The CDR3 loop spans 13 amino acids. This CDR3 reads CAWTRTVNEKLFF. CDR3 bases: TGTGCCTGGACTCGGACAGTTAATGAAAAACTGTTTTTT.

The rearrangement joins TRBV7-9 to TRBJ1-1; D gene unclear. This CDR3 comprises 12 residues. V gave up 3 bases and J gave up 2 bases, with 4 bases separating them. CDR1 and CDR2 (germline): SEHNR, FQNEAQ (reference sequence). The CDR3 here is CASSFSNTEAFF. CDR3 DNA: TGTGCCAGCAGCTTTAGCAACACTGAAGCTTTCTTT.

V usage is TRBV19 and J usage is TRBJ1-4, with D possibly being TRBD1 (6 bases). Germline values: CDR1 LNHDA, CDR2 SQIVND (reference sequence). The CDR3 totals 15 residues. V was cut by 8 bases and J by 7 bases, with 20 bases left in between. CDR3 region: CASDARGRGSEKLFF. CDR3 bases: TGTGCCAGTGACGCCAGGGGCCGGGGTAGTGAAAAACTGTTTTTT.

The chain couples TRBV10-1 to TRBJ1-5; 8 nucleotides align to TRBD1. The junction had 3 bases not matched to a gene; V was cut back by 1 base and J by 4 bases. Germline V gives CDR1 WNHNN, CDR2 SYGVQD (reference sequence). The CDR3 is 15 amino acids. CDR3 DNA sequence: TGCGCCAGCAGTGAGTTTGACAGGGGTAATCAGCCCCAGCATTTT. Translated: CASSEFDRGNQPQHF.

The gene calls are TRBV28 and TRBJ2-3, with TRBD2 identical over 15 bases. Trimming took 3 bases from V and 4 from J; bases not matched to a gene: 8. Germline CDR1 is MDHEN and CDR2 is SYDVKM. This CDR3 has 18 residues. Here the CDR3 reads CASSFQGLAGGPADTQYF. CDR3 sequence (DNA): TGTGCCAGCAGTTTTCAAGGACTAGCGGGAGGGCCAGCAGATACGCAGTATTTT. The variable domain in full, completed from reference TRBV28 and TRBJ2-3, reads DVKVTQSSRYLVKRTGEKVFLECVQDMDHENMFWYRQDPGLGLRLIYFSYDVKMKEKGDIPEGYSVSREKKERFSLILESASTNQTSMYLCASSFQGLAGGPADTQYFGPGTRLTVL.

This clone has a single count. The J gene is TRBJ1-1, the V gene TRBV7-8; 8 bases fit TRBD1. The CDR3 loop spans 16 amino acids. Germline trimming cut 4 bases from V and 4 bases from J; bases unmatched to any gene: 11. Germline V gene lookup returns CDR1 SGHVS and CDR2 FQNEAQ. CDR3: CASSSHRGSGSTEAFF. CDR3 nucleotide sequence: TGTGCCAGCAGCTCGCACAGGGGGTCGGGGAGCACTGAAGCTTTCTTT.

The rearrangement links TRBV21-1 to TRBJ1-2; no DNA check was done on the table's D call, TRBD1. TRBV21-1 constitutes a pseudogene. The CDR3 is made up of 13 amino acids. This CDR3 reads CASGAGAFWGYTF. The CDR3 coding sequence is TGTGCCAGCGGGGCCGGTGCTTTTTGGGGCTACACCTTC.

The J gene is TRBJ2-3, the V gene TRBV2, with a weak D call TRBD2 (5 bases). CDR3 length: 13 amino acids. V lost 4 bases to trimming and J lost 3 bases, with 8 bases between them. Germline loops: CDR1 SNHLY, CDR2 FYNNEI. The CDR3 is CASSVRGTDTQYF. The DNA for the CDR3 is TGTGCCAGCAGTGTTCGGGGTACAGATACGCAGTATTTT. Using reference TRBV2 and TRBJ2-3 for the parts outside the CDR3, the full variable domain is EPEVTQTPSHQVTQMGQEVILRCVPISNHLYFYWYRQILGQKVEFLVSFYNNEISEKSEIFDDQFSVERPDGSNFTLKIRSTKLEDSAMYFCASSVRGTDTQYFGPGTRLTVL.

This sequence joins TRBV6-6 and TRBJ1-4, with D unresolved. Looked up from germline, CDR1 is MNHNY and CDR2 is SVGAGI (reference sequence). Deletions cut 1 base from V and 3 bases from J, with 6 bases between. This CDR3 spans 14 amino acids. CDR3 in amino acids: CASSYLTPNEKLFF. CDR3 sequence (DNA): TGTGCCAGCAGTTACTTAACACCTAATGAAAAACTGTTTTTT.

J is TRBJ2-1 and V is TRBV5-1; 13 bases fit TRBD2. The CDR3 sequence is 18 residues long. Germline V gene lookup returns CDR1 SGHRS and CDR2 YFSETQ. Trimming took 4 bases from V and 8 from J; bases not matched to a gene: 15. This CDR3 reads CASSLLAGGPPTFDEQFF. CDR3 nucleotide sequence: TGCGCCAGCAGCCTACTAGCGGGAGGGCCCCCTACCTTCGATGAGCAGTTCTTC.

This clone is a singleton in its sample. CDR3 nucleotide sequence: TGTGCCTGGAGTGTATCAAGGGCGGGCTATGGCTACACCTTC. Translating it yields CAWSVSRAGYGYTF. V is TRBV30 and J is TRBJ1-2; D remains unclear. The V end was cut by 0 bases, the J end by 4 bases, with 12 bases between. Per germline, CDR1 GTSNPN and CDR2 SVGIG (reference sequence). The CDR3 has 14 amino acids.

This clone was picked up a small number of times. The chain carries TRBV5-8 and TRBJ1-2; the D gene is possibly TRBD1 (6 bases). V dropped 6 bases and J dropped 4 bases, with 19 bases sitting between them. The CDR3 has 15 amino acids. Germline CDR1 and CDR2: SGHTS and YDEGEE. CDR3: CASIGKMTGVYGYTF. As DNA, the CDR3 is TGTGCCAGCATCGGGAAAATGACAGGAGTCTATGGCTACACCTTC.

The rearrangement joins TRBV19 to TRBJ1-1; 11 bases are a match to TRBD1. CDR3 length: 16 amino acids. V gave up 4 bases and J gave up 4 bases; unmatched junction bases: 8. CDR1 LNHDA and CDR2 SQIVND come from the germline V gene (reference sequence). As DNA, the CDR3 is TGTGCCAGTAGTAGTTCCCCGGGACAGGGGGTCACTGAAGCTTTCTTT. It codes for CASSSSPGQGVTEAFF.

The rearrangement joins TRBV29-1 to TRBJ2-5; 7 bases agree with TRBD1. Germline V gives CDR1 SQVTM, CDR2 ANQGSEA. With 3 bases clipped from V and 3 bases from J, the junction kept 13 bases outside the gene matches. The CDR3 runs to 16 residues. CDR3 nucleotide sequence: TGCAGCGTTGACAACCGGCAGGGGGTGCGGAAAGAGACCCAGTACTTC. This translates into CSVDNRQGVRKETQYF.

The chain has TRBV5-6 and TRBJ2-6; 7 nucleotides agree with TRBD1. V gave up 4 bases and J gave up 0 bases; unmatched junction bases: 10. This CDR3 region has 18 residues. Germline V gene data show CDR1 as SGHDT and CDR2 as YYEEEE. DNA for the CDR3: TGTGCCAGCAGCCGGACGTGGGACAGTTACTCTGGGGCCAACGTCCTGACTTTC. The encoded protein is CASSRTWDSYSGANVLTF.

The chain is built from TRBV5-1 and TRBJ2-5, with 7 nucleotides matching TRBD1. Germline loops: CDR1 SGHRS, CDR2 YFSETQ. With 6 bases clipped from V and 0 bases from J, the junction kept 11 bases outside the gene matches. The CDR3 has 16 amino acids. DNA for the CDR3: TGCGCCAGCACCCGAAAGTGGACAGGCAACCAAGAGACCCAGTACTTC. Translation gives CASTRKWTGNQETQYF.

The chain carries TRBV5-1 and TRBJ1-4, with 9 bases aligning to TRBD1. V lost 4 bases, J lost 3 bases, and 13 bases stayed unmatched. The length of the CDR3 is 18 residues. Germline V gene data show CDR1 as SGHRS and CDR2 as YFSETQ. The CDR3: CASSPGQGSLPANEKLFF. The CDR3, as DNA: TGCGCCAGCAGCCCCGGACAGGGGAGTTTACCGGCTAATGAAAAACTGTTTTTT.

J is TRBJ2-3 and V is TRBV28; 8 positions match TRBD1. Germline V lookup: CDR1 MDHEN, CDR2 SYDVKM. The CDR3 sequence is 13 residues long. V dropped 5 bases and J dropped 6; count of bases not matched to a gene: 4. This chain's CDR3 is CASSRTGYDTQYF. CDR3 bases: TGTGCCAGCAGTCGGACAGGGTACGATACGCAGTATTTT.

The chain links TRBV21-1 to TRBJ2-5; TRBD2 reflects the table's D call only, with no check against the DNA. TRBV21-1 is noted as a pseudogene. The CDR3 has 14 amino acids. The CDR3 spells CASSKVADQETQYF. As DNA, the CDR3 is TGTGCCAGCAGCAAAGTAGCGGACCAAGAGACCCAGTACTTC.

The V gene is TRBV30, the J gene TRBJ1-5, with no clear D. This CDR3 is built from 15 residues. V dropped 3 bases and J dropped 0 bases, with 12 bases sitting between them. Germline V gene lookup returns CDR1 GTSNPN and CDR2 SVGIG (reference sequence). CDR3 region: CAWRPGSHSNQPQHF. The CDR3 coding sequence is TGTGCCTGGAGGCCCGGGAGTCATAGCAATCAGCCCCAGCATTTT.

The CDR3 loop reads CASSAQGARSGEQYF. The CDR3 coding sequence is TGTGCCAGCAGCGCTCAGGGGGCCAGGTCAGGCGAGCAGTACTTC. The rearrangement links TRBV7-2 to TRBJ2-7; 8 bases agree with TRBD1. CDR1 is SGHTA and CDR2 is FQGNSA in the germline V gene. The CDR3 spans 15 residues. The V segment lost 5 bases and the J segment 6 bases; nucleotides outside the gene matches: 12. The whole variable domain, remainder taken from reference TRBV7-2 and TRBJ2-7, is GAGVSQSPSNKVTEKGKDVELRCDPISGHTALYWYRQSLGQGLEFLIYFQGNSAPDKSGLPSDRFSAERTGGSVSTLTIQRTQQEDSAVYLCASSAQGARSGEQYFGPGTRLTVT.

This chain joins TRBV7-6 and TRBJ2-3, with D unresolved. V lost 1 base, J lost 0 bases, and 8 bases lay in between. From germline, CDR1 is SGHVS and CDR2 FNYEAQ. This CDR3 is built from 15 residues. The CDR3 region has the DNA TGTGCCAGCAGCTTAGTAGCTACTAGCACAGATACGCAGTATTTT. It is translated as CASSLVATSTDTQYF.

The chain has TRBV4-3 and TRBJ2-7; TRBD2 aligns across 10 bases. The CDR3 has 19 amino acids. The germline CDR1 and CDR2 sequences are LGHNA and YSLEER. V shed 4 bases and J 6 bases; nucleotides not matched to a gene: 21. The DNA of the CDR3 is TGCGCCAGCAGCCCAGGGGTAGCGGGAGGCCCTGGCGAGGTTGGCGAGCAGTACTTC. This codes for CASSPGVAGGPGEVGEQYF.

This chain links TRBV10-2 with TRBJ2-5, with 7 bases that match TRBD1. The J call may be faulty, since TRBJ2-7 better matches the DNA end. Germline assignment: CDR1 WSHSY and CDR2 SAAADI. This CDR3 spans 13 amino acids. CDR3 DNA: TGCGCCAGCAGTAAGGACAGGTCGGTCGAGCAGTACTTC. It translates to CASSKDRSVEQYF.

The genes are TRBV7-9 and TRBJ2-5; 11 bases are shared with TRBD2. This CDR3 region has 16 residues. Per the germline V gene, CDR1 is SEHNR and CDR2 is FQNEAQ (reference sequence). Unmatched junction bases numbered 7, after V lost 5 bases and J lost 2 bases. CDR3 bases: TGTGCCAGCAGCCCCCCTAGCGGGAGGTGGCAAGAGACCCAGTACTTC. Amino acids: CASSPPSGRWQETQYF.

This chain connects TRBV13 to TRBJ1-1; 9 nucleotides align to TRBD1. Germline CDR1 PRHDT, CDR2 FYEKMQ (reference sequence). This CDR3 has 18 amino acids. Trimming at V came to 5 bases and at J to 0 bases, leaving 13 bases not matched to a gene. CDR3 bases: TGTGCCAGCAGCCGCGGGACAGGGCACATTGGGGTGAACACTGAAGCTTTCTTT. Translating gives CASSRGTGHIGVNTEAFF. Variable domain in full (rest from reference TRBV13 and TRBJ1-1): AAGVIQSPRHLIKEKRETATLKCYPIPRHDTVYWYQQGPGQDPQFLISFYEKMQSDKGSIPDRFSAQQFSDYHSELNMSSLELGDSALYFCASSRGTGHIGVNTEAFFGQGTRLTVV.

This clone was found a few times. The chain couples TRBV5-1 to TRBJ2-7; 7 nucleotides agree with TRBD2. The CDR3 has 13 residues. In germline, CDR1 is SGHRS, CDR2 YFSETQ. With V trimmed by 3 bases and J by 7 bases, 7 bases remained unmatched. Here the CDR3 reads CASSSIRLAEQYF. In DNA form, the CDR3 reads TGCGCCAGCAGCTCCATACGACTAGCTGAGCAGTACTTC.